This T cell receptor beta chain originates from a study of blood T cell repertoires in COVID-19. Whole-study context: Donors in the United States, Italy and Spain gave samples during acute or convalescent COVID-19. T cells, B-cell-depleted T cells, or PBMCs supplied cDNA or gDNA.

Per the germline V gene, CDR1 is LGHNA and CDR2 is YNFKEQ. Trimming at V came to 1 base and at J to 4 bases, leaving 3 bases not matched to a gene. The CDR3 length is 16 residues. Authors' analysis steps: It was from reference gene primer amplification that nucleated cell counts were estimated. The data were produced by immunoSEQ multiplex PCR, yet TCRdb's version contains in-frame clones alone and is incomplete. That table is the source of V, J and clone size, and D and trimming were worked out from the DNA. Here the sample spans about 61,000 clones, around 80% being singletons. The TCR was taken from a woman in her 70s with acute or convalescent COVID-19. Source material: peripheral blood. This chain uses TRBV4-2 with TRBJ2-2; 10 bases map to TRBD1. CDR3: CASSQGGTGATGELFF. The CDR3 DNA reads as TGTGCCAGCAGCCAAGGGGGGACAGGGGCCACCGGGGAGCTGTTTTTT.